Listed here is a single T cell receptor (beta chain). Its antigen is not identified. This CDR3 is 14 amino acids long. J gave up 4 bases and V 2 bases, and 2 bases lay outside the gene matches. Per germline, CDR1 MNHEY and CDR2 SVGAGI. Only in-frame clones appear in the TCRdb table, and some are missing; sequencing was by immunoSEQ multiplex PCR. The sample shows roughly 48,000 clones, about 80% of them seen only once. This sample was included in a study of early stage breast cancer tumors. General study points: Comparing each tissue with blood distinguished tumor from normal in about 90% of the 16 patients. Chain pairing and CD4, CD8 or FOXP3 expression were not captured.

The chain is built from TRBV6-5 and TRBJ2-7; 10 nucleotides match TRBD2. The TCR sequence derives from a person aged 50 to 59 with breast cancer. What was sequenced was blood. CDR3 residues: CASSYGAGGYEQYF. DNA for the CDR3: TGTGCCAGCAGTTACGGAGCGGGAGGGTACGAGCAGTACTTC.